This T cell receptor beta chain is from a study of T-cell memory formation after mild COVID-19. Study-wide findings and caveats: Cross-reactive memory seemingly joined, as some responding clones were found in pre-infection memory. Contracting clones, day 15 to 85, had balanced CD4/CD8, and later expanders favored CD4+. Researchers could not confirm that second-wave clones peaking on day 37 targeted SARS-CoV-2. CM and EM subsets held most contracting CD4+ clones; EMRA held CD8+ ones.

V shed 3 bases and J shed 1 base, with 9 bases lying between them. Germline V gene sequence: CDR1 KGHSH, CDR2 LQKENI. The CDR3 is 14 amino acids. TCRdb passed the 5' RACE reads through MiXCR, listing each CDR3 protein once. The profile shows fewer than 650,000 distinct CDR3 sequences, roughly 22% of them singletons. This clonotype was picked up many times. The antigen is undetermined. J is TRBJ1-1 and V is TRBV18; the D is unclear. Sequenced sample: PBMCs or a T cell subset sorted from them (not recorded which). The clonotype comes from an adult woman who had mild COVID-19 (a few samples of this study predate the infection). Cell type and time point are not known. The CDR3 bases are TGTGCCAGCTCACCTCTTAGCAGGAACACTGAAGCTTTCTTT. This encodes CASSPLSRNTEAFF.